This entry concerns a single T cell receptor (beta chain). Its antigen is unknown. The PBMCs had their origin in around 9.1 ml of fresh peripheral blood. Amplified material comprised TCR beta CDR3 regions derived from RNA transcripts. RT-PCR was first run with HTBI primers, then multiplex PCR in a second round. TCRdb reprocessed the multiplex PCR reads via MiXCR and lists one record per CDR3 protein. The sample lists 150,000 to 200,000 distinct CDR3 sequences, approximately 40% occurring once. This sample was included in a study of Graves' ophthalmopathy and Graves' hyperthyroidism. Whole-study results and caveats: Ophthalmopathy cases were distinguished from stable hyperthyroidism by a 13-signature model, reaching over 85% sensitivity and approximately 81% specificity.

CDR3 length equals 13 residues. The ends were cut back, 10 bases at V and 3 bases at J, with 16 bases in the middle. CDR1 and CDR2 from the germline V gene are MNHNS and SASEGT. The genes are TRBV6-1 and TRBJ2-7; D may be TRBD2 (6 bases). This clonotype was sampled from a man in his thirties or forties with Graves' ophthalmopathy. Material: peripheral blood. The CDR3 sequence: CAIMEGLNYEQYF. CDR3 coding DNA: TGTGCCATCATGGAGGGCTTGAACTACGAGCAGTACTTC.